Listed here is a single T cell receptor beta chain. Its specificity is unknown. RNA transcripts served as the template for amplifying TCR beta CDR3 regions. The HTBI primer set drove a first-round RT-PCR of the TCR CDR3. TCRdb fed the multiplex PCR reads into MiXCR, producing one record per CDR3 protein. The profile shows some 700,000 distinct CDR3 sequences, around 15% of them singletons. The germline V and J ends were trimmed by 2 bases and 7 bases, with 15 bases remaining between them. In germline, CDR1 is SGHTA, CDR2 FQGNSA. This CDR3 has 16 amino acids. The data were taken from a study of T cells in Graves' hyperthyroidism and ophthalmopathy. Study-wide results and limits: In simple terms, a model built on 13 V-J features told ophthalmopathy apart from stable hyperthyroidism.

If no ophthalmopathy progression occurred within 18 months, Graves' hyperthyroidism was stable. Thyroid ultrasound and orbital computed tomography, with clinical symptoms and serum thyroxine and TRAb, informed diagnoses. The source of the PBMCs was approximately 10 ml of fresh peripheral blood. The source material was blood. The chain carries TRBV7-2 and TRBJ1-6; a possible D gene is TRBD1 (6 bases). The source of this sequence is a man in his fifties or sixties with Graves' hyperthyroidism. CDR3 region: CASSLFRQASNSPLHF. The CDR3 DNA is TGTGCCAGCAGCTTATTCCGACAGGCATCGAATTCACCCCTCCACTTT.